This T cell receptor beta chain is from a study of CXCR4 blockade with PD-1 therapy in pancreatic cancer (dated by TCRdb to between 2018 and 2020). A note on the overall study: The study analyzed resected pancreatic ductal adenocarcinoma using multiplex immunohistochemistry and TCRbeta immunosequencing, along with ex vivo slice culture to test PD-1 and CXCR4 blockade. To look at intratumoral heterogeneity, the researchers TCR-sequenced two geographically distinct regions from each of roughly six tumors.

Including cysteine and phenylalanine, the CDR3 has 14 amino acids. Only CDR3 DNA is held: 42 bases, read in frame from base 1. The CDR1 and CDR2 encoded by the germline V gene (reference sequence) are LNHDA and SQIVND. At the junction V is shortened by 4 bases and J by 1 base, with 8 bases in between. Overall study outcomes, separate from this receptor: Amino acid clone frequency correlated strongly with the number of distinct nucleotide rearrangements encoding it, suggesting convergent selection by common tumor antigens. Tumors had clonal expansion, with a mean productive clonality of around 0.14 compared with under 0.055 in healthy blood, yet clonality showed no correlation with survival. Because only TCRbeta chains were sequenced, true antigen-specificity overlap among the convergent dominant clones remained unconfirmed, awaiting paired alpha-beta single-cell sequencing.

A note on this clone: It lacks a known antigen. No base quality information exists; no much larger clone differs at one position.

Using the immunoSEQ Assay at Adaptive Biotechnologies, the researchers immunosequenced TCRbeta CDR3 regions from the extracted DNA. As for how the authors treated the data: To measure the absolute abundance of each unique TCRbeta CDR3, the sequences were collapsed and filtered. Clonality was calculated as 1 minus Pielou's evenness, using only productive in-frame rearrangements. For regional overlap, the top 100 nucleotide rearrangements were followed across paired samples, and the Morisita index was used to compare paired samples against unrelated samples. Convergence of nucleotide rearrangements onto identical amino acid sequences was assessed with the immunoSEQ Rearrangement Details tool. The source is immuneACCESS, and TCRdb retained only in-frame sequences with V and J called. Part of the clones is not carried over; for the studies checked, unresolved V genes explain less than half of this, and the remainder is unexplained. Clone size and V and J calls were adopted from that table, with D and trimming inferred from the DNA. In all, the sample holds about 5,900 clones, and roughly 35% of those were seen once. The ten largest clones represent around 13% of the sample.

The patients who supplied the archived tumor blocks had received no neoadjuvant therapy before resection. In the preserved-tissue arm of the study, some 30 surgical resection samples from more than 20 previously untreated pancreatic ductal adenocarcinoma patients were used. DNA for the resection arm was extracted from ten 5-micron curls of FFPE tumor cut next to the multiplex immunohistochemistry slide. The chain links TRBV19 with TRBJ1-5; tentative D gene TRBD1, with 6 bases matching. This receptor was identified in a human donor with pancreatic ductal adenocarcinoma. What was sequenced was tumor tissue. CDR3 region: CASSNRESNQPQHF. The DNA sequence is given as TGTGCCAGTAGTAACAGGGAGAGCAATCAGCCCCAGCATTTT.